The rows below give T cell receptor beta chains drawn from one sample of a study of blood T cell repertoires in COVID-19. TCRdb's table, derived via immunoSEQ multiplex PCR, lists solely in-frame clones and lacks some. In the table there are around 230,000 clones, around 89% of which are singletons. Sequenced material: PBMCs or T cells enriched from blood (not recorded which). The receptor set was obtained from a woman younger than 45 who had recovered from COVID-19. Both conserved end residues are part of each CDR3. The D gene is left open where the match is weak. A clone size is listed for some rows: how often the clone was seen (once, few, many), or a class if it is expanded.

V: TRBV7-6
D: .
J: TRBJ1-1
size: .
CDR3: CASSQSQAREAEAFF
DNA: TGTGCCAGCAGTCAATCCCAGGCCAGGGAAGCTGAAGCTTTCTTT

V: TRBV6-5
D: .
J: TRBJ1-6
size: .
CDR3: CASSPWQGYNSPLHF
DNA: TGTGCCAGCAGTCCCTGGCAGGGCTATAATTCACCCCTCCACTTT

V: TRBV12-3/TRBV12-4
D: TRBD1
J: TRBJ1-2
size: .
CDR3: CASSLTGYYGYTF
DNA: TGTGCCAGCAGTTTGACAGGGTACTATGGCTACACCTTC

V: TRBV7-2
D: .
J: TRBJ1-3
size: once
CDR3: CASSLVQGTGNTIYF
DNA: TGTGCCAGCAGCTTAGTCCAGGGCACTGGAAACACCATATATTTT

V: TRBV6-5
D: .
J: TRBJ1-2
size: .
CDR3: CASSYDSLYGYTF
DNA: TGTGCCAGCAGTTACGACAGCTTATATGGCTACACCTTC

V: TRBV5-8
D: .
J: TRBJ2-3
size: .
CDR3: CASSLDRDTRSTDTQYF
DNA: TGTGCCAGCAGCTTAGACCGGGACACCCGCAGCACAGATACGCAGTATTTT

V: TRBV7-7
D: .
J: TRBJ1-3
size: .
CDR3: CASSPGLTSGNTIYF
DNA: TGTGCTAGCAGCCCAGGACTGACCTCTGGAAACACCATATATTTT

V: TRBV6-5
D: TRBD1
J: TRBJ1-2
size: .
CDR3: CASGQGAKGYTF
DNA: TGTGCCAGCGGGCAGGGGGCTAAGGGCTACACCTTC

V: TRBV5-5
D: TRBD1
J: TRBJ1-1
size: once
CDR3: CASSLDYRDSYTEAFF
DNA: TGTGCCAGCAGCTTGGACTATCGGGACAGTTACACTGAAGCTTTCTTT

V: TRBV9
D: TRBD1
J: TRBJ1-6
size: .
CDR3: CASSPNEPGQGHSPLHF
DNA: TGTGCCAGCAGCCCGAACGAACCGGGACAGGGGCACTCACCCCTCCACTTT

V: TRBV4-1
D: .
J: TRBJ2-7
size: .
CDR3: CASSQVLANEQYF
DNA: TGCGCCAGCAGCCAAGTATTGGCCAACGAGCAGTACTTC

V: TRBV6-5
D: TRBD1
J: TRBJ1-2
size: .
CDR3: CASSYSPGQGSRGYTF
DNA: TGTGCCAGCAGTTACTCCCCGGGACAGGGGTCACGTGGCTACACCTTC

V: TRBV5-8
D: TRBD1
J: TRBJ1-5
size: .
CDR3: CASSLTGASNQPQHF
DNA: TGTGCCAGCAGCCTCACAGGGGCCAGCAATCAGCCCCAGCATTTT

V: TRBV12-3/TRBV12-4
D: TRBD1
J: TRBJ1-2
size: .
CDR3: CASTVPGQGGYTF
DNA: TGTGCCAGCACCGTCCCGGGACAGGGCGGCTACACCTTC

V: TRBV19
D: .
J: TRBJ1-2
size: once
CDR3: CASSQTRGALYGYTF
DNA: TGTGCCAGTAGCCAAACCCGGGGAGCTCTCTATGGCTACACCTTC

V: TRBV9
D: .
J: TRBJ2-5
size: .
CDR3: CASSVDRGRETQYF
DNA: TGTGCCAGCAGCGTAGACCGCGGGCGGGAGACCCAGTACTTC

V: TRBV9
D: TRBD2
J: TRBJ2-3
size: .
CDR3: CASSRKASGGRVTDTQYF
DNA: TGTGCCAGCAGCCGAAAGGCCAGCGGGGGGCGGGTCACAGATACGCAGTATTTT

V: TRBV5-4
D: .
J: TRBJ2-5
size: .
CDR3: CASSLYREETQYF
DNA: TGTGCCAGCAGCTTGTACAGGGAAGAGACCCAGTACTTC

V: TRBV6-6
D: .
J: TRBJ2-2
size: .
CDR3: CASSATGENTGELFF
DNA: TGTGCCAGCAGTGCGACGGGGGAGAACACCGGGGAGCTGTTTTTT

V: TRBV5-6
D: .
J: TRBJ1-1
size: .
CDR3: CASSLGPRGGTEAFF
DNA: TGTGCCAGCAGCTTGGGCCCCCGAGGGGGCACTGAAGCTTTCTTT

V: TRBV7-2
D: TRBD2
J: TRBJ2-1
size: .
CDR3: CASSLPPRLAGSHNEQFF
DNA: TGTGCCAGCAGCTTACCACCACGACTAGCGGGGAGCCACAATGAGCAGTTCTTC

V: TRBV5-1
D: TRBD2
J: TRBJ2-2
size: .
CDR3: CASSSRSGGGTGELFF
DNA: TGCGCCAGCAGCTCTCGAAGCGGGGGAGGGACCGGGGAGCTGTTTTTT

V: TRBV6-2/TRBV6-3
D: .
J: TRBJ2-7
size: .
CDR3: CASSYGAREAYEQYF
DNA: TGTGCCAGCAGTTACGGGGCCAGGGAGGCCTACGAGCAGTACTTC

V: TRBV6-5
D: .
J: TRBJ1-2
size: .
CDR3: CASTITKGYGYTF
DNA: TGTGCCAGCACTATAACCAAGGGGTATGGCTACACCTTC

V: TRBV19
D: TRBD1
J: TRBJ1-5
size: once
CDR3: CASSMGQGVIQPQHF
DNA: TGTGCCAGTAGTATGGGACAGGGGGTTATTCAGCCCCAGCATTTT

V: TRBV3-1/TRBV3-2
D: TRBD1
J: TRBJ2-3
size: .
CDR3: CASSPGGSTDTQYF
DNA: TGTGCCAGCAGCCCAGGGGGTAGCACAGATACGCAGTATTTT

V: TRBV5-1
D: .
J: TRBJ1-1
size: few
CDR3: CASSLTANTEAFF
DNA: TGCGCCAGCAGCCTAACAGCGAACACTGAAGCTTTCTTT

V: TRBV19
D: TRBD2
J: TRBJ2-2
size: once
CDR3: CASSPSPGGLNTGELFF
DNA: TGTGCCAGTAGTCCTTCCCCCGGGGGGTTGAACACCGGGGAGCTGTTTTTT

V: TRBV19
D: .
J: TRBJ2-7
size: .
CDR3: CASSIVGSYEQYF
DNA: TGTGCCAGTAGTATTGTGGGCAGCTACGAGCAGTACTTC

V: TRBV5-1
D: TRBD1
J: TRBJ1-2
size: .
CDR3: CASSLLTGDEDGYTF
DNA: TGCGCCAGCAGCTTGCTGACAGGGGATGAGGATGGCTACACCTTC

V: TRBV7-3
D: TRBD1
J: TRBJ2-7
size: .
CDR3: CASSSQGSYEQYF
DNA: TGTGCCAGCAGTTCACAGGGGTCCTACGAGCAGTACTTC

V: TRBV19
D: .
J: TRBJ1-2
size: .
CDR3: CASSTPRVYGYTF
DNA: TGTGCCAGTAGTACCCCCCGGGTCTATGGCTACACCTTC